This record covers a single TCR beta chain. Antigen specificity is unknown. This entry belongs to a study of vaccination and CD4 T cells after COVID-19. Findings and limits, study-wide: The median SARS-CoV-2-reactive clonotype number increased from around 19 to 38, without statistical significance.

As for treatment: approximately 9-day PBMC culture with coronavirus spike peptide pools or control peptides (ViraFEST assay). The CDR3 extends over 16 amino acids. The trim removed 5 bases at V and 4 bases at J, leaving 13 bases unmatched. CD4+ T cells that had been cultured provided DNA sequenced with the Oncomine TCR Beta short-read assay. TCRdb passed the PCR reads through MiXCR, listing each CDR3 protein once. The sample has about 12,000 distinct CDR3 sequences; 38% are singletons. This rearrangement joins TRBV12-3 or TRBV12-4 to TRBJ1-2; 7 bases are a match to TRBD1. The TCR originated in a human donor with COVID-19. The sample was cultured CD4+ T cells from blood. CDR3 residues: CASSPGLAGGFYGYTF. CDR3 coding DNA: TGTGCCAGCAGTCCAGGTTTGGCAGGGGGATTCTATGGCTACACCTTC.